A single sample gave rise to the 28 T cell receptor beta chains below, sequenced in a study of T cells in Graves' hyperthyroidism and ophthalmopathy. Template material for amplifying TCR beta CDR3 regions consisted of RNA transcripts. First-round RT-PCR targeting the TCR CDR3 was performed with the HTBI primer set. TCRdb reanalysed the multiplex PCR reads using MiXCR and keeps one entry per CDR3 protein. The sample includes approximately 640,000 distinct CDR3 sequences, around 15% of them seen just once. Material for sequencing was blood. The source of these receptors is a man in his forties or fifties with Graves' hyperthyroidism.

The chain couples TRBV5-1 to TRBJ1-4; D is perhaps TRBD1 (5 bases). Between the trimmed V and J ends, which lost 3 bases and 1 base, there was a span of 13 bases. This CDR3 has 16 residues. CDR1 and CDR2 (germline): SGHRS, YFSETQ. CDR3 region: CASSYGTLRTNEKLFF. The DNA of the CDR3 is TGCGCCAGCAGCTACGGGACTCTTAGAACTAATGAAAAACTGTTTTTT.

This clonotype was seen repeatedly, ten times or more. The V and J genes are TRBV18 and TRBJ2-1, with TRBD2 matching 8 bases. V gave up 1 base and J gave up 6 bases; unmatched junction bases: 5. The CDR3 has 15 amino acids. Germline CDR1 is KGHSH and CDR2 is LQKENI. The DNA of the CDR3 is TGTGCCAGCTCACCACGAAACGGGAGGGCCAATGAGCAGTTCTTC. Protein: CASSPRNGRANEQFF.

This clonotype was seen only a few times. The gene calls are TRBV4-1 and TRBJ2-1; D might be TRBD2 (6 bases). CDR3 length: 12 amino acids. CDR1 is MGHRA, CDR2 YSYEKL, per germline. V lost 3 bases to trimming and J lost 9 bases, with 9 bases between them. CDR3 sequence (DNA): TGCGCCAGCAGCCAGGGACTTAGTGAGCAGTTCTTC. It specifies CASSQGLSEQFF.

This clonotype was picked up many times. The chain has TRBV29-1 and TRBJ1-1; D remains unclear. Trimming took 7 bases from V and 5 from J, leaving 17 bases between them. The CDR3 has 13 amino acids. CDR1 and CDR2 (germline): SQVTM, ANQGSEA. The CDR3 coding sequence is TGCAGCGCATTTCTGAAAGGACGAACTGAAGCTTTCTTT. Translation gives CSAFLKGRTEAFF.

This clonotype occurred many times. The chain combines TRBV2 with TRBJ2-5; TRBD1 agrees at 7 bases. CDR1 is SNHLY and CDR2 is FYNNEI in the germline V gene. This CDR3 spans 17 amino acids. With 4 bases clipped from V and 1 base from J, the junction kept 12 bases outside the gene matches. This chain's CDR3 is CASSVATAGGFQETQYF. DNA for the CDR3: TGTGCCAGCAGTGTTGCTACGGCAGGGGGTTTCCAAGAGACCCAGTACTTC. Supplemented by reference TRBV2 and TRBJ2-5, the full variable domain reads EPEVTQTPSHQVTQMGQEVILRCVPISNHLYFYWYRQILGQKVEFLVSFYNNEISEKSEIFDDQFSVERPDGSNFTLKIRSTKLEDSAMYFCASSVATAGGFQETQYFGPGTRLLVL.

The CDR3, as DNA: TGTGCCAGCAGCTTTGTTCGGAATTCACCCCTCCACTTT. Protein: CASSFVRNSPLHF. The gene calls are TRBV5-8 and TRBJ1-6; D is ambiguous. Germline CDR1 SGHTS, CDR2 YDEGEE. Trimming removed 2 bases at V and 7 bases at J, with 7 bases between. The CDR3 is 13 amino acids.

This clonotype has more than one count but fewer than ten. The V call is TRBV20-1, the J call TRBJ1-1; TRBD1 matches at 9 bases. CDR3 length equals 15 residues. Looked up from germline, CDR1 is DFQATT and CDR2 is SNEGSKA (reference sequence). V trimming: 5 bases; J trimming: 6 bases; junction bases outside the gene matches: 13. CDR3 amino acids: CSARTGGAGNAEAFF. In DNA form, the CDR3 reads TGCAGTGCTCGAACAGGGGGCGCAGGAAATGCTGAAGCTTTCTTT.

The CDR3 here is CRGLYTDTQYF. The CDR3 region has the DNA TGCAGGGGACTCTACACAGATACGCAGTATTTT. The genes are TRBV20-1 and TRBJ2-3, with a tentative D call TRBD2 (6 bases). CDR3 length equals 11 residues. Germline V lookup: CDR1 DFQATT, CDR2 SNEGSKA (reference sequence).

The table lists this clonotype with many counts. J is TRBJ1-4 and V is TRBV7-9, with 9 bases matching TRBD1. From germline, CDR1 is SEHNR and CDR2 FQNEAQ (reference sequence). J was trimmed by 4 bases and V by 5 bases; bases with no gene match: 8. There are 16 residues in the CDR3. The DNA of the CDR3 is TGTGCCAGCAGCGATTCGGGACAGGGATATAATGAAAAACTGTTTTTT. This translates into CASSDSGQGYNEKLFF.

This clonotype was counted at least ten times. The V call is TRBV7-2, the J call TRBJ1-5; D uncertain. Trimming stripped 6 bases from V and 2 bases from J, with 14 bases between. The CDR3 length is 15 residues. The germline V gene encodes CDR1 SGHTA and CDR2 FQGNSA. CDR3 amino acids: CASSSPRQGNQPQHF. CDR3 in DNA: TGTGCCAGCAGTTCGCCCCGCCAGGGCAATCAGCCCCAGCATTTT.

Ten or more counts support this clonotype. V usage is TRBV6-2 or TRBV6-3 and J usage is TRBJ2-3; D remains unclear. In germline, CDR1 is MNHEY, CDR2 SVGEGT. The CDR3 covers 14 residues. The V gene lost 2 bases and the J gene lost 2 bases, with 8 bases spanning the gap. CDR3 coding DNA: TGTGCCAGCAGTTACGTGTCTCCCACAGATACGCAGTATTTT. Translation: CASSYVSPTDTQYF.

V gene TRBV4-1 combines with J gene TRBJ2-4; 9 bases line up with TRBD2. V lost 0 bases, J lost 6 bases, and 6 bases stayed unmatched. CDR3 length: 16 residues. From germline, CDR1 is MGHRA and CDR2 YSYEKL. The CDR3, as DNA: TGCGCCAGCAGCCAAGAAGGTAGCGGGAGAGGAAACATTCAGTACTTC. Translating it yields CASSQEGSGRGNIQYF.

This clonotype was found a few times. This chain links TRBV6-5 with TRBJ1-1, with TRBD1 identical over 9 bases. Per germline, CDR1 MNHEY and CDR2 SVGAGI. V was clipped by 0 bases and J by 7 bases; unmatched bases: 12. The CDR3 has 17 amino acids. The DNA for the CDR3 is TGTGCCAGCAGTTACTCTACAGGGGGCCTTGGGTCGGGTGAAGCTTTCTTT. Encoded protein: CASSYSTGGLGSGEAFF.

This clonotype was recorded at least ten times. V and J are TRBV2 and TRBJ1-4; 8 bases are a match to TRBD1. The V and J ends lost 3 bases and 7 bases, in that order; junction bases with no gene match: 16. CDR3 length equals 18 residues. Per the germline V gene, CDR1 is SNHLY and CDR2 is FYNNEI. CDR3 residues: CASSDPRGRTGRGEKLFF. In DNA, the CDR3 is TGTGCCAGCAGTGATCCCCGGGGTCGGACAGGGCGTGGTGAAAAACTGTTTTTT.

Points on this clonotype: This may be a read error, as it is one base from a much larger clone. The CDR3 sequence: CAWSVMGTVNEQFF. In DNA form, the CDR3 reads TGTGCCTGGAGTGTTATGGGCACGGTCAATGAGCAGTTCTTC. This chain links TRBV30 with TRBJ2-1; D unclear. V was clipped by 0 bases and J by 6 bases, with 12 bases between them. This CDR3 is built from 14 residues. The V gene's germline CDR1 is GTSNPN and CDR2 SVGIG (reference sequence).

The J gene is TRBJ2-2, the V gene TRBV28, with a possible D match to TRBD2 (7 bases). Trimming cost V 4 bases and J 6 bases, with 15 bases left between them. The CDR3 extends over 15 amino acids. Germline assignment: CDR1 MDHEN and CDR2 SYDVKM. In nucleotides, the CDR3 is TGTGCCAGCAGTTCCTCCGGAGGGGGGGCCGGGGAGCTGTTTTTT. Translation gives CASSSSGGGAGELFF. Full variable domain (rest looked up from reference TRBV28 and TRBJ2-2): DVKVTQSSRYLVKRTGEKVFLECVQDMDHENMFWYRQDPGLGLRLIYFSYDVKMKEKGDIPEGYSVSREKKERFSLILESASTNQTSMYLCASSSSGGGAGELFFGEGSRLTVL.

Many counts were recorded for this clonotype. The chain has TRBV3-1 and TRBJ1-1, with D perhaps matching TRBD1 (5 bases). The length of the CDR3 is 14 residues. V lost 3 bases and J lost 5, with 13 bases in between. In germline, CDR1 is LGHDT, CDR2 YNNKEL (reference sequence). The CDR3 loop reads CASSQGGGRTEAFF. CDR3 bases: TGTGCCAGCAGCCAGGGCGGGGGGAGGACTGAAGCTTTCTTT.

This clonotype has at least ten counts. The V call is TRBV5-1, the J call TRBJ2-1, with 10 nucleotides matching TRBD2. Germline V lookup: CDR1 SGHRS, CDR2 YFSETQ. Germline trimming cut 4 bases from V and 5 bases from J; bases unmatched to any gene: 6. The CDR3 has 15 residues. CDR3 sequence reads: CASSDRTSGNNEQFF. The CDR3 DNA reads TGCGCCAGCAGCGATCGGACTAGCGGAAACAATGAGCAGTTCTTC.

This clonotype was found a few times. The genes are TRBV5-1 and TRBJ1-2; TRBD1 is a possible D gene (5 bases). Germline CDR1 and CDR2: SGHRS and YFSETQ. This CDR3 region has 13 residues. V lost 4 bases to trimming and J lost 5 bases, with 12 bases between them. This CDR3 reads CASSVRAGYGYTF. The CDR3, as DNA: TGCGCCAGCAGCGTCAGGGCGGGGTATGGCTACACCTTC.

The V gene is TRBV18, the J gene TRBJ2-1; the match to TRBD2 covers 11 bases. Per the germline V gene, CDR1 is KGHSH and CDR2 is LQKENI. The V segment lost 4 bases and the J segment 5 bases; nucleotides outside the gene matches: 4. The CDR3 totals 15 residues. The CDR3 sequence: CASSQGLAENNEQFF. The CDR3 bases are TGTGCCAGCTCACAGGGACTAGCGGAAAACAATGAGCAGTTCTTC.

This clonotype was picked up many times. The CDR3 DNA reads TGTGCCAGCAGTTTAAGTTCCTCAGCCTACAATGAGCAGTTCTTC. Translation gives CASSLSSSAYNEQFF. The chain combines TRBV12-3 or TRBV12-4 with TRBJ2-1; D gene unclear. Between the trimmed V and J ends, which lost 2 bases and 2 bases, there was a span of 10 bases. The CDR3 length is 15 residues.

Of note for this clonotype: This may arise from a read error, as a much more abundant clone is one base away. This chain uses TRBV7-3 with TRBJ1-1; TRBD1 is a possible D gene (5 bases). CDR1 and CDR2 (germline): SGHTA, FQGTGA. V was pared by 9 bases and J by 0 bases, with 11 bases between. This CDR3 contains 13 residues. The CDR3 DNA reads as TGTGCCAGTAGTAAGGGGATGAACACTGAAGCTTTCTTT. Translated, it gives CASSKGMNTEAFF. The full variable domain, completed using reference TRBV7-3 and TRBJ1-1, is GAGVSQTPSNKVTEKGKYVELRCDPISGHTALYWYRQSLGQGPEFLIYFQGTGAADDSGLPNDRFFAVRPEGSVSTLKIQRTERGDSAVYLCASSKGMNTEAFFGQGTRLTVV.

Details on this clonotype: A much more abundant neighbour one base away suggests this may be a read error. J is TRBJ2-1 and V is TRBV19; no firm D call. The CDR3 contains 15 residues. V was trimmed by 6 bases and J by 8 bases, leaving 20 bases between them. Germline CDR1 LNHDA, CDR2 SQIVND (reference sequence). In DNA form, the CDR3 reads TGTGCCAGTAGGTCGAACGGGTGGGATTTACATGAGCAGTTCTTC. Translation: CASRSNGWDLHEQFF.

In this sample, this clonotype turned up many times. The J gene is TRBJ1-2, the V gene TRBV12-3 or TRBV12-4, with D possibly TRBD1 on 6 matching bases. The CDR3 covers 15 residues. Trimming shortened V by 1 base and J by 3 bases, and 12 bases separated the two germline ends. The CDR3 region has the DNA TGTGCCAGCAGTTTAGGATTGGGGGCATACTATGGCTACACCTTC. Translation: CASSLGLGAYYGYTF.

This clonotype was counted ten times or more. This chain connects TRBV29-1 to TRBJ1-1, with 7 bases matching TRBD1. Germline V gene data show CDR1 as SQVTM and CDR2 as ANQGSEA. This CDR3 is built from 12 residues. The V segment lost 8 bases and the J segment 4 bases; nucleotides outside the gene matches: 7. CDR3 sequence: CSCRDSATEAFF. CDR3 in DNA: TGCAGCTGCCGGGACAGCGCCACTGAAGCTTTCTTT.

The chain is built from TRBV7-9 and TRBJ1-3, with TRBD1 as a possible D gene (6 bases). Per germline, CDR1 SEHNR and CDR2 FQNEAQ (reference sequence). Deletions cut 3 bases from V and 7 bases from J, with 16 bases between. The CDR3 sequence is 15 residues long. The CDR3 nucleotides read TGTGCCAGCAGCTTCGATATTCAGGGGCCGAACACCATATATTTT. Amino acid sequence: CASSFDIQGPNTIYF.

The rearrangement joins TRBV4-1 to TRBJ2-5; no clear D. CDR3 length: 14 amino acids. Germline-derived CDR1 and CDR2 are MGHRA and YSYEKL. Trimming cost V 1 base and J 1 base, with 7 bases left between them. The CDR3: CASSQVSVQETQYF. CDR3 bases: TGCGCCAGCAGCCAAGTTTCGGTCCAAGAGACCCAGTACTTC.

This clonotype appeared many times. The chain joins TRBV18 to TRBJ1-4; D is perhaps TRBD1 (5 bases). This CDR3 contains 12 residues. V lost 5 bases and J 5 bases, leaving 6 bases between the germline ends. The germline gives CDR1 KGHSH, CDR2 LQKENI. DNA of the CDR3: TGTGCCAGCTCAAGGGGAAATGAAAAACTGTTTTTT. Protein: CASSRGNEKLFF.